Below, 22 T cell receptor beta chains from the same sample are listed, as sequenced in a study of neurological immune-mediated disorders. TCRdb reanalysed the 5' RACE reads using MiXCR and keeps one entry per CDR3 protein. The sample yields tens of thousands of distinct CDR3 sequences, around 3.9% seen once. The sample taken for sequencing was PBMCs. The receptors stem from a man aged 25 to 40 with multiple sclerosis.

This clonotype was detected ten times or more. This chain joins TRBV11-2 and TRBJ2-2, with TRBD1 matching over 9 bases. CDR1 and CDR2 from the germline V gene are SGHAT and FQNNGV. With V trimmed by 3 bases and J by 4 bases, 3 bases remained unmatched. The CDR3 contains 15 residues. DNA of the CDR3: TGTGCCAGCAGCTTGGACAGGGGCCTCACCGGGGAGCTGTTTTTT. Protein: CASSLDRGLTGELFF.

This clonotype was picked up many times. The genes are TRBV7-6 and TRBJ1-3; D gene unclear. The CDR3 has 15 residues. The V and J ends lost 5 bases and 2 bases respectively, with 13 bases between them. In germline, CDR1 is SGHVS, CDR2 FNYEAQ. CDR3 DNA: TGTGCCAGCAGCCCCGAGACAATGGCTGGAAACACCATATATTTT. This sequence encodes CASSPETMAGNTIYF. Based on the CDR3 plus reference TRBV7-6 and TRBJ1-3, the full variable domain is GAGVSQSPRYKVTKRGQDVALRCDPISGHVSLYWYRQALGQGPEFLTYFNYEAQQDKSGLPNDRFSAERPEGSISTLTIQRTEQRDSAMYRCASSPETMAGNTIYFGEGSWLTVV.

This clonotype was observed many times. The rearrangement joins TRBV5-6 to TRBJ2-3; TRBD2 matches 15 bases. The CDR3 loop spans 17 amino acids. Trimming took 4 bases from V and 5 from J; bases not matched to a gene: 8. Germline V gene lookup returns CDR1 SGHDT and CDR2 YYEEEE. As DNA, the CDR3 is TGTGCCAGCAGCCTAAGGACTAGCGGGGGGGCTGGAGATACGCAGTATTTT. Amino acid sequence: CASSLRTSGGAGDTQYF.

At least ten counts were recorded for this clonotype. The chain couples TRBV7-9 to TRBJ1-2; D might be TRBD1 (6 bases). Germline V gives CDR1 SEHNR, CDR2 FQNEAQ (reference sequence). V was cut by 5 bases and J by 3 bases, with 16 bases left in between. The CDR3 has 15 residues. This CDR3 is CASSAGHIVDYGYTF. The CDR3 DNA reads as TGTGCCAGCAGCGCGGGACACATCGTCGACTATGGCTACACCTTC.

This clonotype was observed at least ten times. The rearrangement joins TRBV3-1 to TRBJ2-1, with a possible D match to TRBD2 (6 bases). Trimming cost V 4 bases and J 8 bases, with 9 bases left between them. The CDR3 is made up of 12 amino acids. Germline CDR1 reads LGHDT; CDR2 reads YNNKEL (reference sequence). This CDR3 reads CASSLGLDEQFF. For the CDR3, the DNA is TGTGCCAGCAGCCTGGGACTCGATGAGCAGTTCTTC.

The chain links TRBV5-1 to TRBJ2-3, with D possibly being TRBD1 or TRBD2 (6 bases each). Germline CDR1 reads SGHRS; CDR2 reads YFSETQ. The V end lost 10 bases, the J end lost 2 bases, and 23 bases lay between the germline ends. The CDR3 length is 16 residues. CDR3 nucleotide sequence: TGCGCCGGCAACCCCAAGGGGGGTCAATCCACAGATACGCAGTATTTT. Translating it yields CAGNPKGGQSTDTQYF.

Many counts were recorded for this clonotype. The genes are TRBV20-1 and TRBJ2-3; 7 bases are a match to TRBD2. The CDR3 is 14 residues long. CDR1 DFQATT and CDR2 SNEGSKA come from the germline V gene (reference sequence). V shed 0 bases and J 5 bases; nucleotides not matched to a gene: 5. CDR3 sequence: CSARDLGGRDTQYF. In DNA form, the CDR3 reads TGCAGTGCTAGAGATCTTGGCGGGAGAGATACGCAGTATTTT.

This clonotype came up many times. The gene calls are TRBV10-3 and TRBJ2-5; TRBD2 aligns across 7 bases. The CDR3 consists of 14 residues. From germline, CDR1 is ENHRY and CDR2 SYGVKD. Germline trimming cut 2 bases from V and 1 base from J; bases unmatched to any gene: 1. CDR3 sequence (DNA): TGTGCCATCAGTGAGGCGGGGGTCCAAGAGACCCAGTACTTC. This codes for CAISEAGVQETQYF.

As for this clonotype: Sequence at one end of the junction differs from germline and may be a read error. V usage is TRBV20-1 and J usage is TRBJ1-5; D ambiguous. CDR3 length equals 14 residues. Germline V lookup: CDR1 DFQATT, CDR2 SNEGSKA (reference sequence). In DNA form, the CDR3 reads TGCAGTGCTAACCCCACAGACCCAAATCAGCCCCAGAATTTT. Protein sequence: CSANPTDPNQPQNF.

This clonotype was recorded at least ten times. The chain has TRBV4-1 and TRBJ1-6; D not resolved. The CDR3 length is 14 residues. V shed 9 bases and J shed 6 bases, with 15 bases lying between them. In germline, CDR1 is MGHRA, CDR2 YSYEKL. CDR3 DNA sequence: TGCGCCAGTCAAGACCGGGCGCTTAATTCACCCCTCCACTTT. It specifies CASQDRALNSPLHF.

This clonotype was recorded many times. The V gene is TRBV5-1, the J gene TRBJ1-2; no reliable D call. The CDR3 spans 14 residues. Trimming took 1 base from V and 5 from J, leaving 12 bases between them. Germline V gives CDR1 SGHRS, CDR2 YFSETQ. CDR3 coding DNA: TGCGCCAGCAGCTTGTCTCGGGTGGAGTATGGCTACACCTTC. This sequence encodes CASSLSRVEYGYTF.

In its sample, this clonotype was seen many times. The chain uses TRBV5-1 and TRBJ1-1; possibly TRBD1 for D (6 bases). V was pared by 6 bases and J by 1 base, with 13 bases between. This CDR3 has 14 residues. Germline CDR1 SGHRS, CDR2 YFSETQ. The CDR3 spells CASTQRGQNTEAFF. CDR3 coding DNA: TGCGCCAGCACCCAACGGGGACAGAACACTGAAGCTTTCTTT.

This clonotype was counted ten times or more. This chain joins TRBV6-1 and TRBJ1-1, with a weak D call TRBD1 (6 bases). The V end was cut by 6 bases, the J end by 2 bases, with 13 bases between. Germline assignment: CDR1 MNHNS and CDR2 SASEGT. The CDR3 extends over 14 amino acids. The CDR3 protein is CASSDRSLNTEAFF. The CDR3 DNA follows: TGTGCCAGCAGCGACAGGAGCCTAAACACTGAAGCTTTCTTT.

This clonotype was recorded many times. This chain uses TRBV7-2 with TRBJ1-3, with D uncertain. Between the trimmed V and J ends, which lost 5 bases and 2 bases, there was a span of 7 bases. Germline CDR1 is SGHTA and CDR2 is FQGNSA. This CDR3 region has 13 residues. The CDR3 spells CASSLVPGNTIYF. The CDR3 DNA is TGTGCCAGCAGCCTAGTACCTGGAAACACCATATATTTT.

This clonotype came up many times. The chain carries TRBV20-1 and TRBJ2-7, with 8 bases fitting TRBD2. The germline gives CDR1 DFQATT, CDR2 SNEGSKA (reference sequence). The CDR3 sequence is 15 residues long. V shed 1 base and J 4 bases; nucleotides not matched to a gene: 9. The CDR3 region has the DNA TGCAGTGCTAGAGGTTCCGGGGGGGTAATTTACGAGCAGTACTTC. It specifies CSARGSGGVIYEQYF.

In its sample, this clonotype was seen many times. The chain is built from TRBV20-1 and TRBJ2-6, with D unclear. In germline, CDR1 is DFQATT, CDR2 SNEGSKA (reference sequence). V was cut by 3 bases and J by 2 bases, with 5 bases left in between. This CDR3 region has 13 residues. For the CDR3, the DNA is TGCAGTGCTAGCCTACCTGGGGCCAACGTCCTGACTTTC. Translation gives CSASLPGANVLTF.

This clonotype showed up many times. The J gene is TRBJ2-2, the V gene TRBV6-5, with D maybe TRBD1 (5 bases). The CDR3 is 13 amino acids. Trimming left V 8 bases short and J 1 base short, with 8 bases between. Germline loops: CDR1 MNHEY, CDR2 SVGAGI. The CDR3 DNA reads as TGTGCCAGCGGGGCAGGGAACACCGGGGAGCTGTTTTTT. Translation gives CASGAGNTGELFF.

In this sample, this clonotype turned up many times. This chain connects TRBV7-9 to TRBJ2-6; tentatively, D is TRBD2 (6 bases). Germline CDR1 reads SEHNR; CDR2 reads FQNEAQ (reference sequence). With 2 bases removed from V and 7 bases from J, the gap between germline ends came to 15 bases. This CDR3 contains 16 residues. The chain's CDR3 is CASSLSSGDQANVLTF. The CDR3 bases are TGTGCCAGCAGCTTAAGTTCGGGGGATCAAGCCAACGTCCTGACTTTC.

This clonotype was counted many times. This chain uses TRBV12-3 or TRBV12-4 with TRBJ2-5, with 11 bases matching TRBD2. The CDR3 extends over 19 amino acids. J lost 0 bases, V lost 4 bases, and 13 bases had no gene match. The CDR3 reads CASSYDSGGDFLNQETQYF. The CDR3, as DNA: TGTGCCAGCAGTTACGATAGCGGGGGGGATTTTTTGAACCAAGAGACCCAGTACTTC.

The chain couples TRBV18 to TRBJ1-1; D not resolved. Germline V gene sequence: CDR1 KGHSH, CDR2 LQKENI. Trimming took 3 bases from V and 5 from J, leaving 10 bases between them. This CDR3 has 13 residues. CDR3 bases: TGTGCCAGCTCACCGTCGAGAGCGACTGAAGCTTTCTTT. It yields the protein CASSPSRATEAFF.

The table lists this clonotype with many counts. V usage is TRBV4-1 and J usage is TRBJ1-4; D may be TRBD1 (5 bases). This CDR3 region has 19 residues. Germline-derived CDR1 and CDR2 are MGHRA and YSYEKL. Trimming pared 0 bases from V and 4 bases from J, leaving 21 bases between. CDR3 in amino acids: CASSQESTGTQGYNEKLFF. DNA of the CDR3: TGCGCCAGCAGCCAAGAAAGCACGGGGACGCAGGGTTATAATGAAAAACTGTTTTTT.

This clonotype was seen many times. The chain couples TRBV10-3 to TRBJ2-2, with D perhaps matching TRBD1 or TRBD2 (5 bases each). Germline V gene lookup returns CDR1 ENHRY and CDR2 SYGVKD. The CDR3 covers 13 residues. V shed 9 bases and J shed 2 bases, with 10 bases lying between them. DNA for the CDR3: TGTGCCATACGGGGCGGTAACACCGGGGAGCTGTTTTTT. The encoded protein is CAIRGGNTGELFF.